This is a list of T cell receptor beta chains from one sample in a study of shared clonotypes between healthy human individuals. The data were produced by immunoSEQ multiplex PCR, yet TCRdb's version contains in-frame clones alone and is incomplete. The sample lists some 2,500,000 clones, around 92% occurring once. The specimen was naive CD4+ T cells from PBMCs. The receptor source for this set is a man younger than 35 in good health. Some clones in this sample may be carry-over from other donors' samples. CDR3s leave out the opening cysteine and the closing phenylalanine or tryptophan.

TRBV5-1,TRBJ2-2,ASSLAGAVNTGELF
TRBV5-8,TRBJ2-1,ASSSTFSSGSYNEQF
TRBV30,TRBJ1-6,AWSVAKHVPLH
TRBV25-1,TRBJ2-1,ASSEYGRDEQF
TRBV6-5,TRBJ2-5,ASRLQGVGETQY
TRBV28,TRBJ1-3,ASGGAGGNTIY
TRBV5-6,TRBJ2-1,ASSKGRNEQF
TRBV30,TRBJ1-5,AWSVRDSPILEGQPQH
TRBV7-6,TRBJ2-4,ASSQRGGLAKNIQY
TRBV10-3,TRBJ1-1,AISESKGIMNTEAF
TRBV7-9,TRBJ2-7,ASSPLGTSGVLSQY
TRBV4-2,TRBJ2-2,ASSQDRVMNGELF
TRBV9,TRBJ1-5,ASSVGAWAGNQPQH
TRBV5-1,TRBJ2-7,ASRGAAGNYEQY
TRBV7-9,TRBJ1-1,ASSSGQKNTEAF
TRBV11-3,TRBJ2-7,ASSKNGRAGATYEQY
TRBV7-2,TRBJ2-7,ASSATGGPYEQY
TRBV5-8,TRBJ1-4,ASSFIQRSTNEKLF
TRBV12-1,TRBJ2-5,ASTGDYGTQY
TRBV5-8,TRBJ2-5,ASSGGRGAGETQY
TRBV5-1,TRBJ1-5,ASSLGDRDNQPQH
TRBV5-1,TRBJ2-3,ASSLGYAGTSTDTQY
TRBV29-1,TRBJ1-2,SVGRDLHTNDGYT
TRBV7-6,TRBJ2-7,ASSSASASGGGTASYEQY
TRBV5-8,TRBJ1-4,ASSKGQATNEKLF
TRBV5-6,TRBJ2-3,ASSLGPGASTDTQY
TRBV9,TRBJ2-3,ASSRSGLSTDTQY
TRBV5-6,TRBJ2-1,ASSSGRDRGLDEQF
TRBV19,TRBJ1-5,ASSINGQGGPQH
TRBV11-2,TRBJ1-3,ASSSLQGGGNTIY
TRBV27,TRBJ2-1,ASSPIAGAYNEQF
TRBV11-3,TRBJ2-5,ASSLPLRGETQY
TRBV6-1,TRBJ1-5,ASSDRGRASNQPQH
TRBV9,TRBJ2-1,ASSLDPSPSEQF
TRBV28,TRBJ1-4,ASNGGGNEKLF
TRBV6-1,TRBJ2-7,ASSDLYEQY
TRBV5-1,TRBJ1-1,ASSLDTGGGTEAF
TRBV25-1,TRBJ2-2,ASTLPGTGELF
TRBV11-2,TRBJ2-7,ASSLGHWGEQY
TRBV9,TRBJ2-1,ASRPGQGHGLGGNEQF
TRBV29-1,TRBJ2-5,SVLLGETQY
TRBV4-2,TRBJ2-1,ASTNRGEQF
TRBV18,TRBJ1-5,ASSPTGVLNQPQH
TRBV5-4,TRBJ2-5,ASSLASGRARETQY
TRBV7-8,TRBJ2-6,AANRGPSGANVLT
TRBV4-1,TRBJ2-2,ASSQLAPPGGTGELF
TRBV5-1,TRBJ2-3,ASSFPGLAGASTDTQY
TRBV6-4,TRBJ2-7,ASSDSSQGQGLCEQY
TRBV5-1,TRBJ2-6,ASSPQGLSGANVLT
TRBV11-2,TRBJ2-6,ASSFSGANVLT
TRBV6-6,TRBJ2-5,ASSFFETQY